This entry describes one T cell receptor beta chain. This clone was seen ten or more times. Its specific antigen is unknown. Base qualities are missing; no much larger clone stands one base away. The germline V gene supplies CDR1 SNHLY and CDR2 FYNNEI. The V and J ends are trimmed by 7 bases and 4 bases, leaving 11 bases between them. The CDR3 runs 13 amino acids, cysteine and phenylalanine included. Just the 39-base CDR3 DNA is kept, in frame starting at base 1. Libraries were built with PCR. Sequenced using an Illumina HiSeq 4000. High-throughput sequencing was used to profile the TCR beta-chain CDR3 region of every patient. As for the original processing: The researchers built a classifier to tell apart papillary thyroid cancer patients with distant metastasis, based on CDR3 differences among clinicopathological groups. The Shannon index was used to measure repertoire diversity, and the Morisita-Horn index was used to measure how similar tumor and blood repertoires were. In TCRdb, the public reads were trimmed at Q25 with fastp and aligned with MiXCR, with productive beta chains retained. These V and J calls rely on TCRdb rather than the paper's analysis. This sample gives about 38,000 clones in total; about 25% of them show up just once. The top ten clonotypes cover around 10% of the sample.

The sample comes from a study of metastatic and nonmetastatic thyroid tumors (TCRdb year 2020). Context from the whole study: The researchers compared repertoires between peripheral blood samples and tumor or nodule tissue samples from patients with malignant or benign thyroid disease. Paper-wide results and their limitations: In both blood and tumor samples, malignant tumors were reported to have significantly higher TCR beta diversity than benign nodules.

No treatment had been received by any patient before thyroid surgery. Using T-cell receptor beta sequencing, the study looked back at clinical samples from patients collected from about 2011 to 2018. The TCR sequence derives from a female donor with papillary thyroid cancer or a benign thyroid nodule (not recorded which). Some clones in this sample may be carry-over from other donors' samples. Material for sequencing was blood. The V and J genes are TRBV2 and TRBJ1-5, with no confident D gene call. DNA sequence: TGTGCCAGCAAGAGGACTGCTAATCAGCCCCAGCATTTT. Translated, it gives CASKRTANQPQHF.